Sequencing of this T cell receptor beta chain was carried out in a study of blood T cell repertoires in COVID-19. Study-level information: Samples taken during acute and convalescent COVID-19 were collected in the United States, Italy and Spain.

CDR3 length: 14 residues. Trimming left V 7 bases short and J 2 bases short, with 14 bases between. Germline values: CDR1 LGHNT, CDR2 FRNRAP. Original processing notes: Amplification of reference gene primers was used by the study to estimate nucleated cell counts. The repertoire was sequenced with immunoSEQ multiplex PCR; TCRdb's copy has only in-frame clones and lacks some. V, J and clone size derive from that table, while D and trimming were established from the DNA sequence. The repertoire holds 340,000 or so clones, with about four fifths as singletons. The receptor was derived from a man aged 25 to 45 with active or convalescent COVID-19. V is TRBV12-5 and J is TRBJ2-5, with D possibly being TRBD2 (5 bases). The sequenced sample consisted of peripheral blood. The CDR3 loop is CASAQRAIQETQYF. Written as DNA, the CDR3 is TGTGCTAGTGCCCAGAGGGCGATTCAAGAGACCCAGTACTTC.